These 9 T cell receptor beta chains were all obtained from the same sample, sequenced in a study of cytomegalovirus exposure and HLA in healthy donors. PCR employed 60 Vbeta and 13 Jbeta primers. Sequenced by immunoSEQ multiplex PCR; TCRdb stores in-frame clones only, minus some. This sample yields under 200,000 clones, of which roughly 80% are seen a single time; about 2% belongs to the top ten. The source material was PBMCs. These TCRs come from a male donor in good health and CMV-seronegative.

The chain uses TRBV18 and TRBJ1-1; D remains ambiguous. Germline CDR1 and CDR2: KGHSH and LQKENI. This CDR3 comprises 14 residues. V was pared by 1 base and J by 0 bases, with 6 bases between. The CDR3 loop is CASSPRTVNTEAFF. CDR3 sequence (DNA): TGTGCCAGCTCACCACGCACAGTGAACACTGAAGCTTTCTTT.

This chain uses TRBV27 with TRBJ1-6; the D is unclear. The CDR3 sequence is 13 residues long. V shed 5 bases and J shed 4 bases, with 6 bases lying between them. Germline V lookup: CDR1 MNHEY, CDR2 SMNVEV (reference sequence). CDR3 coding DNA: TGTGCCAGCAGTAAACAGTATAATTCACCCCTCCACTTT. Protein: CASSKQYNSPLHF.

The V call is TRBV5-1, the J call TRBJ1-2; D not resolved. Germline lookup yields CDR1 SGHRS and CDR2 YFSETQ. The CDR3 has 13 residues. The V and J ends lost 4 bases and 4 bases respectively, with 11 bases between them. The CDR3, as DNA: TGCGCCAGCAGCCCCCGCAGCGCCTATGGCTACACCTTC. Translating it yields CASSPRSAYGYTF.

This clone was counted between two and nine times. V gene TRBV11-2 combines with J gene TRBJ2-7; D is perhaps TRBD2 (5 bases). The germline gives CDR1 SGHAT, CDR2 FQNNGV. V was cut by 5 bases and J by 3 bases, with 20 bases left in between. The CDR3 consists of 16 residues. DNA of the CDR3: TGTGCCAGCAGCCCCGGACCGCACGCGGGTTACTACGAGCAGTACTTC. As protein: CASSPGPHAGYYEQYF.

In its sample, this clone was seen a few times. The chain employs TRBV6-5 and TRBJ1-6, with TRBD1 as a possible D gene (5 bases). The length of the CDR3 is 15 residues. Germline CDR1 is MNHEY and CDR2 is SVGAGI. V shed 4 bases and J shed 7 bases, with 14 bases lying between them. The CDR3 is CASSFLGEGNSPLHF. In DNA, the CDR3 is TGTGCCAGCAGTTTCTTGGGGGAGGGGAATTCACCCCTCCACTTT.

The chain carries TRBV11-2 and TRBJ1-1; 12 nucleotides align to TRBD1. CDR1 and CDR2 (germline): SGHAT, FQNNGV. V lost 0 bases and J lost 8; bases outside the gene matches: 4. The CDR3 has 15 residues. The DNA of the CDR3 is TGTGCCAGCAGCTTAGAGAGGGGACAGGGGGCCGAAGCTTTCTTT. Amino acids: CASSLERGQGAEAFF.

This clone has more than one count but fewer than ten. V gene TRBV11-3 combines with J gene TRBJ2-3; weak D call: TRBD1 (5 bases). This CDR3 has 15 amino acids. CDR1 is SGHNT and CDR2 is YENEEA in the germline V gene. Deletions cut 5 bases from V and 0 bases from J, with 12 bases between. The CDR3 region has the DNA TGTGCCAGCAGCCCACAGGCCACAAGCACAGATACGCAGTATTTT. Its translation is CASSPQATSTDTQYF.

This clone was counted a few times. The rearrangement joins TRBV28 to TRBJ2-1, with 7 bases fitting TRBD1. CDR3 size: 12 residues. Germline V gene sequence: CDR1 MDHEN, CDR2 SYDVKM. V lost 6 bases to trimming and J lost 8 bases; unmatched junction nucleotides: 4. The CDR3 bases are TGTGCCAGCAGAGATCAGGGGGATGAGCAGTTCTTC. It translates to CASRDQGDEQFF.

The chain carries TRBV5-1 and TRBJ2-2, with 9 nucleotides matching TRBD2. J lost 4 bases, V lost 2 bases, and 3 bases had no gene match. The CDR3 has 15 residues. Germline V gives CDR1 SGHRS, CDR2 YFSETQ. This CDR3 reads CASSFSSGITGELFF. The CDR3 DNA is TGCGCCAGCAGCTTCTCTAGCGGGATCACCGGGGAGCTGTTTTTT.